This T cell receptor (beta chain) was sequenced in a study of blood T cell repertoires in COVID-19. Only in-frame clones appear in the TCRdb table, and some are missing; sequencing was by immunoSEQ multiplex PCR. The profile shows roughly 74,000 clones, 88% of them singletons. V dropped 1 base and J dropped 5 bases, with 6 bases sitting between them. CDR1 SGHVS and CDR2 FNYEAQ come from the germline V gene. This CDR3 comprises 13 residues. This TCR was recovered from a man between 65 and 79 years old with active or convalescent COVID-19. J is TRBJ2-1 and V is TRBV7-6; D remains ambiguous. The sample comprised peripheral blood. As DNA, the CDR3 is TGTGCCAGCAGCTTAGGCCGGGACAATGAGCAGTTCTTC. This codes for CASSLGRDNEQFF.